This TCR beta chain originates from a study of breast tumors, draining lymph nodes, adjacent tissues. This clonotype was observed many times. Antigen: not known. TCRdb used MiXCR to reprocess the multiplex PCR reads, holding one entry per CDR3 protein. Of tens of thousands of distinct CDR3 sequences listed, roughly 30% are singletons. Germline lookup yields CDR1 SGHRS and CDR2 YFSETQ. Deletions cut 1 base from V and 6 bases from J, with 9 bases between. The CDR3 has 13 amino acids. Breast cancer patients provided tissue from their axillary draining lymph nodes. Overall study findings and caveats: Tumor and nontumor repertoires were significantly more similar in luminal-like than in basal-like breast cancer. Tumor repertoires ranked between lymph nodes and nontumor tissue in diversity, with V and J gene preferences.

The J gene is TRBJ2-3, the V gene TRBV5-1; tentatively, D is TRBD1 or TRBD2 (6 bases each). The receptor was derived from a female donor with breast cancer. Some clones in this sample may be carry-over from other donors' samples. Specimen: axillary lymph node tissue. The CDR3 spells CASSLRGRDTQYF. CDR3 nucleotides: TGCGCCAGCAGCTTGCGGGGGCGTGATACGCAGTATTTT.